Included here is one T cell receptor beta chain sequence, with context. The antigen it binds to is not known. The sample holds no much larger clone one base away, and base qualities are not on file. TCRbeta CDR3 regions were amplified from genomic DNA by means of the immunoSEQ Assay, a bias-controlled multiplex PCR. The original pipeline was this. The number of nucleated cells in each sample was estimated by amplification of reference gene primers within the assay. Sequence reads were collapsed and filtered to measure the absolute abundance of every unique TCRbeta CDR3 rearrangement. For each sample, productive Simpson clonality was calculated as the square root of Simpson's diversity index over productive rearrangements. TCRdb's version of the immuneACCESS table is confined to in-frame rearrangements and falls short of the full clone set. An unresolved V gene accounts for under half of the shortfall where checked; the remainder is of unknown origin. That table gives V, J and clone size, and the DNA gave D and trimming. The sample table contains some 250,000 clones; only one count was recorded for over 70% of them. Approximately 5.4% of the sample rests with the top ten.

Collaborating institutions collected whole blood in K2EDTA tubes following their own protocols. Collaborator samples were shipped for TCRbeta analysis as frozen whole blood, isolated PBMCs, or DNA extracted from either sample type. This specimen comes from a study of blood T cell repertoires in COVID-19 (TCRdb year 2020). Broadly, across the study: Collaborator samples came from the United States, Italy and Spain and covered acute and convalescent phases of COVID-19. The prospective study material was composed of cDNA or gDNA derived from T cells, B-cell-depleted T cells, or PBMCs. Deeply sampled blood TCRbeta repertoires from subjects exposed to, actively infected with, or recovered from COVID-19 were included in the dataset. A freely available public database, intended as a resource for researchers studying the immune response to SARS-CoV-2, is where the repertoires were released. The samples were drawn from two sources: the first 160 participants of the ongoing ImmuneRACE study, and some 1,300 subjects contributed by 6 global collaborators. A de-identified subject ID, COVID-19 status, age in years and sex were almost always included in the sample metadata. Where HLA class I and class II types were available, the types were taken from metadata supplied by the sample provider, not from assay-based typing. Study-wide conclusions, independent of this receptor: How much clinical and demographic metadata was included differed by source and by participant, and the metadata was provided uncurated.

Reading from cysteine to phenylalanine, the CDR3 counts 16 amino acids. This entry keeps only the CDR3 DNA: 48 bases, framed from base 1. The germline V gene encodes CDR1 MGHRA and CDR2 YSYEKL. V drops 1 base and J drops 1 base, leaving 10 bases in between. Recombination linked TRBV4-1 to TRBJ2-2; the D gene is perhaps TRBD2, from 6 matching bases. Sequencing was carried out using peripheral blood. The source is an elderly man with acute or convalescent COVID-19. The DNA sequence follows: TGCGCCAGCAGCCAAGTCTACGGGGGGAACACCGGGGAGCTGTTTTTT. Its product reads: CASSQVYGGNTGELFF.